These 5 T cell receptor beta chains were all obtained from the same sample, sequenced in a study of graft-versus-host responses after intestinal transplantation. Which antigens these TCRs recognize remains unknown. The repertoire was sequenced with immunoSEQ multiplex PCR; TCRdb's copy has only in-frame clones and lacks some. The sample lists roughly 120,000 clones, roughly 92% seen once, with roughly 0.23% in the top ten. Sequenced material: unstimulated CD4+ T cells sorted from spleen or lymph node cells, taken before transplant. The source is a human donor who was the organ donor for an intestinal transplant.

The chain uses TRBV7-2 and TRBJ2-6; D ambiguous. This CDR3 contains 11 residues. Trimming left V 1 base short and J 11 bases short, with 3 bases between. CDR1 SGHTA and CDR2 FQGNSA come from the germline V gene. Here the CDR3 reads CASSLGDVLTF. The DNA for the CDR3 is TGTGCCAGCAGCTTAGGGGACGTCCTGACTTTC.

The V and J genes are TRBV4-3 and TRBJ2-2; D is ambiguous. V lost 3 bases and J lost 3, with 11 bases in between. The CDR3 extends over 15 amino acids. Germline V gene data show CDR1 as LGHNA and CDR2 as YSLEER. The CDR3 here is CASSHSSGDTGELFF. DNA of the CDR3: TGCGCCAGCAGCCATAGCTCAGGCGACACCGGGGAGCTGTTTTTT.

The genes are TRBV4-3 and TRBJ2-5, with 11 bases that match TRBD2. Germline V gives CDR1 LGHNA, CDR2 YSLEER. Trimming cost V 0 bases and J 9 bases; bases outside gene matches: 6. This CDR3 region has 15 residues. This chain's CDR3 is CASSQETSGRGSQYF. DNA for the CDR3: TGCGCCAGCAGCCAAGAAACTAGCGGGAGAGGGTCCCAGTACTTC.

V and J are TRBV23-1 and TRBJ1-1; 12 bases map to TRBD1. TRBV23-1 carries the ORF label, with uncertain function. This CDR3 is built from 17 residues. V gave up 2 bases and J gave up 4 bases; unmatched junction bases: 8. Written as DNA, the CDR3 is TGCGCCAGCAGTCAAAGGGACAGGGGGCTTGCTATCACTGAAGCTTTCTTT. This encodes CASSQRDRGLAITEAFF.

The chain is built from TRBV9 and TRBJ1-4, with 8 nucleotides matching TRBD1. CDR1 is SGDLS, CDR2 YYNGEE, per germline. The CDR3 consists of 17 residues. The V and J ends lost 0 bases and 7 bases, in that order; junction bases with no gene match: 11. The CDR3 reads CASSVASTGAQGEKLFF. CDR3 coding DNA: TGTGCCAGCAGCGTAGCATCGACAGGGGCCCAGGGTGAAAAACTGTTTTTT.